The source of this T cell receptor beta chain is a study of cytomegalovirus exposure and HLA in healthy donors. The overall study: Clustering assigned 81% of the roughly 370 genotyped donors to the Caucasian-associated ancestry cluster. Study findings and constraints: Sequencing depth across donors, presence/absence analyses assumed, was roughly uniform. HLA-A and HLA-B allele assignments for most subjects were reportedly predicted accurately using TCR beta sequences.

Points on this clone: What it binds is unknown.

V was clipped by 5 bases and J by 1 base, with 26 bases between them. Germline V gene data show CDR1 as GTSNPN and CDR2 as SVGIG (reference sequence). This CDR3 contains 18 residues. This PCR relied on a set of 60 Vbeta primers and 13 Jbeta primers. TCRdb's table, derived via immunoSEQ multiplex PCR, lists solely in-frame clones and lacks some. The table has about 110,000 clones, just under 70% seen once. Regarding donors, all were healthy bone marrow donors. The specimen sequenced was PBMCs. This receptor was identified in a man aged 30 to 45 in good health and CMV-seropositive. V is TRBV30 and J is TRBJ1-1; no definite D call. The DNA for the CDR3 is TGTGCCTGGGAGGGATGGAGGGAATCGGGGTTAAGGAACACTGAAGCTTTCTTT. Its protein product is CAWEGWRESGLRNTEAFF.